This T cell receptor beta chain is drawn from a study of T cells after yellow fever vaccination. Study findings and constraints: The CD4 and CD8 compartments had a small share of their clonotypes in common. Peaking on day 5 versus 15, the secondary response was faster but weaker.

CDR1 is LNHDA and CDR2 is SQIVND in the germline V gene (reference sequence). Trimming took 5 bases from V and 4 from J, leaving 13 bases between them. The CDR3 runs to 14 residues. MiXCR, applied by TCRdb to the 5' RACE reads, yields one record per CDR3 protein. The sample gives about 150,000 distinct CDR3 sequences, more than 6.5% of which show up once; under 0.8% is in the top ten. This clonotype was observed many times. Its specificity is not known. This receptor was identified in a man aged 25-45 years who received the YFV17D yellow fever vaccine. This chain uses TRBV19 with TRBJ2-3, with D tentatively TRBD1 (5 bases). Sequenced material: CD4+ T cells sorted from PBMCs, taken 10 days after the yellow fever booster vaccination. CDR3 loop: CASSSGQGPDTQYF. For the CDR3, the DNA is TGTGCCAGTAGTTCCGGGCAGGGCCCAGATACGCAGTATTTT. The entire variable domain, with the rest obtained from reference TRBV19 and TRBJ2-3, is as follows: DGGITQSPKYLFRKEGQNVTLSCEQNLNHDAMYWYRQDPGQGLRLIYYSQIVNDFQKGDIAEGYSVSREKKESFPLTVTSAQKNPTAFYLCASSSGQGPDTQYFGPGTRLTVL.